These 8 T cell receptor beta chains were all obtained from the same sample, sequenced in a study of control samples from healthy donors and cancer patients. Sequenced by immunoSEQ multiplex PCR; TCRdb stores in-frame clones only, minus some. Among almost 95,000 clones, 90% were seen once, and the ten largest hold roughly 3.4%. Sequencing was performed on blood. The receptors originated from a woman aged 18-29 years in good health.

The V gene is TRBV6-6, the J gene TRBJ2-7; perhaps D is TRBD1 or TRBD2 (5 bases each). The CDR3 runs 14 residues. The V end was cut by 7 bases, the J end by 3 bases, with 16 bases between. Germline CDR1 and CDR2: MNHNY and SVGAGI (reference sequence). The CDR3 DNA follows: TGTGCCAGCAACAATCCGGGACCCAGCTACGAGCAGTACTTC. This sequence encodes CASNNPGPSYEQYF.

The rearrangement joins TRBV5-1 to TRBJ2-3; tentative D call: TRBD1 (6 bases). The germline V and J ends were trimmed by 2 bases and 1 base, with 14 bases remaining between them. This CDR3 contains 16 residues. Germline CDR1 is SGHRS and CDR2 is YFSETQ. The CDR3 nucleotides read TGCGCCAGCAGCTTTCAGGGGTCCCCCGGCACAGATACGCAGTATTTT. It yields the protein CASSFQGSPGTDTQYF. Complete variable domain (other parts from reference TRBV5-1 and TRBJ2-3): KAGVTQTPRYLIKTRGQQVTLSCSPISGHRSVSWYQQTPGQGLQFLFEYFSETQRNKGNFPGRFSGRQFSNSRSEMNVSTLELGDSALYLCASSFQGSPGTDTQYFGPGTRLTVL.

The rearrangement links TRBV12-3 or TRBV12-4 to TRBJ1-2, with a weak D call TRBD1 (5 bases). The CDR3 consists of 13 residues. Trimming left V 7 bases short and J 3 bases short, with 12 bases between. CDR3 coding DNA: TGTGCCAGCATGGTGGGGGGGGACTATGGCTACACCTTC. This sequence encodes CASMVGGDYGYTF.

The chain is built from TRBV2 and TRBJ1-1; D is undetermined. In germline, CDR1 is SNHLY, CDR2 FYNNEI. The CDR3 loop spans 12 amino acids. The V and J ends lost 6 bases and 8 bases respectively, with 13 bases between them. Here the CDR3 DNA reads TGTGCCAGCAGCGCCCCCAGCAGAGAAGCTTTCTTT. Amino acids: CASSAPSREAFF.

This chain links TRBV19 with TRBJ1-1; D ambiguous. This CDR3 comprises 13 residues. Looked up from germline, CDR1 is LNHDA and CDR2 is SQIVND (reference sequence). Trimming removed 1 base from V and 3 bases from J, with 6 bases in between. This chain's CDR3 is CASSIGKYTEAFF. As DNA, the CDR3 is TGTGCCAGTAGTATAGGGAAATACACTGAAGCTTTCTTT.

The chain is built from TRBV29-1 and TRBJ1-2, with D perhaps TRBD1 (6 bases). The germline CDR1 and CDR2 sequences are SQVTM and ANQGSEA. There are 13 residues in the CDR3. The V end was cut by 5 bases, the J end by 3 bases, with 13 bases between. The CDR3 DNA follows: TGCAGCGTTTGGGGGGGCACGGACTATGGCTACACCTTC. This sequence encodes CSVWGGTDYGYTF.

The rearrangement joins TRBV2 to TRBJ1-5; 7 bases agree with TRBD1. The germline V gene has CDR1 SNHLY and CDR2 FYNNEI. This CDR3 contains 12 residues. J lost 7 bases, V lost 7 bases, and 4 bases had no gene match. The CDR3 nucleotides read TGTGCCAGCAAAACGGGACAGCAGCCCCAGCATTTT. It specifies CASKTGQQPQHF.

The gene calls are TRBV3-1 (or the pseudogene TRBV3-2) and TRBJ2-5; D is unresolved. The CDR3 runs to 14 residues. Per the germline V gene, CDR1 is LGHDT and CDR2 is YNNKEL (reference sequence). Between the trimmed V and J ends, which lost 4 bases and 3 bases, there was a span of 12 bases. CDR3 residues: CASSPQFGEETQYF. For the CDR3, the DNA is TGTGCCAGCAGCCCCCAATTTGGCGAAGAGACCCAGTACTTC.